A single T cell receptor beta chain is shown here with its context. Its specificity is not known. The source of the sample is a study of vaccination effects on CD4 cells after COVID-19. Some clones are missing from TCRdb's copy, which holds only in-frame ones; the method was immunoSEQ multiplex PCR. The top ten clones hold 15% to 20% of a sample with more than 20,000 clones, roughly 77% of them seen once. V was shortened by 5 bases and J by 2 bases, with 8 bases between the two germline ends. The V gene's germline CDR1 is ENHRY and CDR2 SYGVKD. CDR3 length equals 13 residues. Viral peptide pools were used in the ViraFEST assay to expand antigen-specific CD4+ T cells, and sequencing came afterward. Cells that had been cultured for 9 to 10 days were the source of isolated CD4+ T cells. This individual contracted SARS-CoV-2 between March and December 2020, as verified by PCR.

The sequenced sample was CD4+ T cells from PBMCs cultured with HCoV-NL63 spike peptides, obtained before COVID-19 vaccination. This clonotype was obtained from a human donor who had a prior SARS-CoV-2 infection. This chain links TRBV10-3 with TRBJ2-3, with a tentative D call TRBD2 (6 bases). The CDR3 nucleotides are TGTGCCATCAGTAGGGACTTCACAGATACGCAGTATTTT. Translated, it gives CAISRDFTDTQYF.